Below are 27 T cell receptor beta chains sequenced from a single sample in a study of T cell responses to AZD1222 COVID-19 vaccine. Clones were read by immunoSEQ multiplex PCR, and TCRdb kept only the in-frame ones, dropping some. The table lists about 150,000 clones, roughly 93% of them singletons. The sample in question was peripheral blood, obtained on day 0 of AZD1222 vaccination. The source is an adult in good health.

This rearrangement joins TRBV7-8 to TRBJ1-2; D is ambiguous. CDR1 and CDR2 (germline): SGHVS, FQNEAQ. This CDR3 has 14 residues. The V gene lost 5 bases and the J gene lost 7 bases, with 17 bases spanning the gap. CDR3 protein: CASSGTGRPIGYTF. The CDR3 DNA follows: TGTGCCAGCAGCGGCACCGGACGGCCGATTGGCTACACCTTC. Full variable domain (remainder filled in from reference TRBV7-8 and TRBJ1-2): GAGVSQSPRYKVAKRGQDVALRCDPISGHVSLFWYQQALGQGPEFLTYFQNEAQLDKSGLPSDRFFAERPEGSVSTLKIQRTQQEDSAVYLCASSGTGRPIGYTFGSGTRLTVV.

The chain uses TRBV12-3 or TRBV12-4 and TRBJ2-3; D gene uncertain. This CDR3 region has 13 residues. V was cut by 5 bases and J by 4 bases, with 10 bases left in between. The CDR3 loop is CASSLGPPDTQYF. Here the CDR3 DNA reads TGTGCCAGCAGTCTAGGGCCGCCAGATACGCAGTATTTT.

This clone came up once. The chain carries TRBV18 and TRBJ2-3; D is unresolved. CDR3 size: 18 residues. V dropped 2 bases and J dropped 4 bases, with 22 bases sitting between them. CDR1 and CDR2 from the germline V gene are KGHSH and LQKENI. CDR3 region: CASSPVNARRFPPDTQYF. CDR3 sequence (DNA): TGTGCCAGCTCACCAGTTAATGCCAGGAGATTCCCCCCAGATACGCAGTATTTT.

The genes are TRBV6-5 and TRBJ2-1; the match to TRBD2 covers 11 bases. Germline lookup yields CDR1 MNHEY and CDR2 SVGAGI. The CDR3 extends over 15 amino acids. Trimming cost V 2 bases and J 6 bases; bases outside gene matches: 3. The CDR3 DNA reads TGTGCCAGCAGTTACGGGGGACTAGCGGTCAATGAGCAGTTCTTC. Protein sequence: CASSYGGLAVNEQFF.

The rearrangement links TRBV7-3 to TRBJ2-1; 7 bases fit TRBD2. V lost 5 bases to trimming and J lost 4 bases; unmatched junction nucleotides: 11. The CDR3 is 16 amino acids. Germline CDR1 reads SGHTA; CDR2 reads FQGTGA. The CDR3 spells CASSLLPAGSYNEQFF. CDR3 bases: TGTGCCAGCAGCCTCCTCCCAGCGGGGTCATACAATGAGCAGTTCTTC.

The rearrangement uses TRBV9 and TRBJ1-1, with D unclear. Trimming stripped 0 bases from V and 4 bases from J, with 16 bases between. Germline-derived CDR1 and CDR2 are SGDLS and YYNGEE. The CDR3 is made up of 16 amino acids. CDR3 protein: CASSVAPRTDATEAFF. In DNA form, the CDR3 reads TGTGCCAGCAGCGTAGCCCCTAGGACCGACGCCACTGAAGCTTTCTTT.

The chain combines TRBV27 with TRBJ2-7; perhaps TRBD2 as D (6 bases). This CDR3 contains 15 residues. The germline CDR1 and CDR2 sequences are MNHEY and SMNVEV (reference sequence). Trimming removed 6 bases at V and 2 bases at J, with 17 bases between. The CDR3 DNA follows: TGTGCCAGCAGCCCACGGGCGGGAAGGACCTACGAGCAGTACTTC. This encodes CASSPRAGRTYEQYF.

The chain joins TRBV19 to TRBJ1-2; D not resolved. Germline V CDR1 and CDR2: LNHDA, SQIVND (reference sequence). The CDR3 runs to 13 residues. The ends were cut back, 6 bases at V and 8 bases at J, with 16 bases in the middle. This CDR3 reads CASSRPGQEGYTF. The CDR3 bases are TGTGCCAGTAGCCGACCCGGTCAAGAGGGCTACACCTTC.

The CDR3 sequence is CASSELWGPEQYF. The CDR3 bases are TGTGCCAGCAGTGAATTGTGGGGTCCCGAGCAGTACTTC. The chain links TRBV6-1 to TRBJ2-7; the D is unclear. The germline V gene encodes CDR1 MNHNS and CDR2 SASEGT. V was trimmed by 2 bases and J by 6 bases, leaving 11 bases between them. This CDR3 is 13 amino acids long.

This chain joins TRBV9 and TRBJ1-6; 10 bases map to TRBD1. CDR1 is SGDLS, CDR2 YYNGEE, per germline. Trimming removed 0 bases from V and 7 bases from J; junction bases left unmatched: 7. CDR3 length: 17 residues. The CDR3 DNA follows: TGTGCCAGCAGCGTAGGGGGACAGGGGACGATAAATTCACCCCTCCACTTT. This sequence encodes CASSVGGQGTINSPLHF.

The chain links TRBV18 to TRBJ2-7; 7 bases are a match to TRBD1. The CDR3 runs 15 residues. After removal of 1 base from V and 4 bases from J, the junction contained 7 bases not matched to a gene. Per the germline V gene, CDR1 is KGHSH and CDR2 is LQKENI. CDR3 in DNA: TGTGCCAGCTCACCACGAAGACAGGGTATTTACGAGCAGTACTTC. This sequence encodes CASSPRRQGIYEQYF.

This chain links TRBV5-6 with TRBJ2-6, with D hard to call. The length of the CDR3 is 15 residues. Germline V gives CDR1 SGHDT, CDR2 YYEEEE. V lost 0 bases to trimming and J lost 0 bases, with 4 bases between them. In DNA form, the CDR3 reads TGTGCCAGCAGCTTGGGGGTCTCTGGGGCCAACGTCCTGACTTTC. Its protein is CASSLGVSGANVLTF. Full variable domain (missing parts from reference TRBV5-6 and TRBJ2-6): DAGVTQSPTHLIKTRGQQVTLRCSPKSGHDTVSWYQQALGQGPQFIFQYYEEEERQRGNFPDRFSGHQFPNYSSELNVNALLLGDSALYLCASSLGVSGANVLTFGAGSRLTVL.

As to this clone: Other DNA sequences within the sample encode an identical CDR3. The CDR3 reads CASSIGQNYEQYF. The CDR3 nucleotides read TGTGCCAGTAGTATAGGACAGAACTACGAGCAGTACTTC. The chain has TRBV19 and TRBJ2-7; D perhaps matches TRBD1 (5 bases). Germline CDR1 reads LNHDA; CDR2 reads SQIVND (reference sequence). This CDR3 is 13 amino acids long. Deletions cut 1 base from V and 3 bases from J, with 7 bases between.

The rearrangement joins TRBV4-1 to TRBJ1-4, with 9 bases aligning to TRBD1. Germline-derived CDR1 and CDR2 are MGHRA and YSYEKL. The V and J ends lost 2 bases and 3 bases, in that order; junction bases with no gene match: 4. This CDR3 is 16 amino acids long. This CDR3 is CASSQTGGEPNEKLFF. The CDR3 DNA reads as TGCGCCAGCAGCCAAACAGGGGGCGAGCCTAATGAAAAACTGTTTTTT.

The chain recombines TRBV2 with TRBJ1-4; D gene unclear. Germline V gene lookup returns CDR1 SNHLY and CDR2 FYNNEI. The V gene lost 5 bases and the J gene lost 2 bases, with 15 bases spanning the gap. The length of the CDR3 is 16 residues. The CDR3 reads CASSPLLWSTNEKLFF. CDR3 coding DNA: TGTGCCAGCAGTCCCCTGCTCTGGTCGACTAATGAAAAACTGTTTTTT.

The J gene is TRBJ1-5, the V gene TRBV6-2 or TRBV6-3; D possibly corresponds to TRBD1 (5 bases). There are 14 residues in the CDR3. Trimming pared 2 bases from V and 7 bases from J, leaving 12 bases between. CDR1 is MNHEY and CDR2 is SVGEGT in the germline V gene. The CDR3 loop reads CASSYKGTGQPQHF. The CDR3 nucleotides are TGTGCCAGCAGTTACAAAGGGACGGGGCAGCCCCAGCATTTT.

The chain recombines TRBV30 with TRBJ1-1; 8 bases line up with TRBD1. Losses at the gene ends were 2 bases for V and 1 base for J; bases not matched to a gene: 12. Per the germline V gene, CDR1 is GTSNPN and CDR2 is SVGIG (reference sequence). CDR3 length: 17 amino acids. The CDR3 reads CAWSRREGTGSNTEAFF. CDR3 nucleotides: TGTGCCTGGAGTCGAAGAGAAGGGACAGGTTCGAACACTGAAGCTTTCTTT.

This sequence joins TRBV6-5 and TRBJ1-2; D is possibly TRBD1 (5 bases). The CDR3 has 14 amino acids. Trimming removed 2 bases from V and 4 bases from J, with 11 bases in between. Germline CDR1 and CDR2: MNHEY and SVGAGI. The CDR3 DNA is TGTGCCAGCAGTTACAGCGGGGCCTTCTATGGCTACACCTTC. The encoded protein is CASSYSGAFYGYTF.

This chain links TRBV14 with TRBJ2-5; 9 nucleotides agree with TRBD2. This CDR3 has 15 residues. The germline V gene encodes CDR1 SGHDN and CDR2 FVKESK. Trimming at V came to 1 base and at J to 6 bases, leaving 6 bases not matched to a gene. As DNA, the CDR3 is TGTGCCAGCAGCCAAGGTAGCGGGAGCCGTAAGACCCAGTACTTC. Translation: CASSQGSGSRKTQYF. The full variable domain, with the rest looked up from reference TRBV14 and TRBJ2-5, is EAGVTQFPSHSVIEKGQTVTLRCDPISGHDNLYWYRRVMGKEIKFLLHFVKESKQDESGMPNNRFLAERTGGTYSTLKVQPAELEDSGVYFCASSQGSGSRKTQYFGPGTRLLVL.

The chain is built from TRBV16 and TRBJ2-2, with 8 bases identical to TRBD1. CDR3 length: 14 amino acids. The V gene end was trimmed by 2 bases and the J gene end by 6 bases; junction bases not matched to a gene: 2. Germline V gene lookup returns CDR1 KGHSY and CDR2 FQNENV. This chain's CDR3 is CASSQGQGAGELFF. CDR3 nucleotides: TGTGCCAGCAGCCAAGGACAGGGTGCCGGGGAGCTGTTTTTT.

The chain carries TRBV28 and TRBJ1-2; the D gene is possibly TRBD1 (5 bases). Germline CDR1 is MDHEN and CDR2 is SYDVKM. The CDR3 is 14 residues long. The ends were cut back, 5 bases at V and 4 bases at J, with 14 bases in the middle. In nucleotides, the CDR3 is TGTGCCAGCAGTCAGTTCGACAGAACCTATGGCTACACCTTC. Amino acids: CASSQFDRTYGYTF.

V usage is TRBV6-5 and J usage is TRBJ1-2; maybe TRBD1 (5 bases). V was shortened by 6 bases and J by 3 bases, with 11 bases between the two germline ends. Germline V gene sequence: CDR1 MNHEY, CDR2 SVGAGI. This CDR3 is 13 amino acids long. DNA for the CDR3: TGTGCCAGCAGGGCAGGGACCGACTATGGCTACACCTTC. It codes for CASRAGTDYGYTF.

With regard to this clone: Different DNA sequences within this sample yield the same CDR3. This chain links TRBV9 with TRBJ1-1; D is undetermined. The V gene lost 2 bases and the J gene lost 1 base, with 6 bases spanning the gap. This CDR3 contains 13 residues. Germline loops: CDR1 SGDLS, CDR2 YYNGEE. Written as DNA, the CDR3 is TGTGCCAGCAGCGTGGACGGGAACACTGAAGCTTTCTTT. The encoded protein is CASSVDGNTEAFF.

The CDR3 bases are TGTGCCTGGAGTTTAAGGGGTGCTGAAGCTTTCTTT. Its translation: CAWSLRGAEAFF. This chain uses TRBV30 with TRBJ1-1; weak D call: TRBD1 (5 bases). Trimming shortened V by 2 bases and J by 6 bases, and 10 bases separated the two germline ends. Per the germline V gene, CDR1 is GTSNPN and CDR2 is SVGIG (reference sequence). The CDR3 extends over 12 amino acids.

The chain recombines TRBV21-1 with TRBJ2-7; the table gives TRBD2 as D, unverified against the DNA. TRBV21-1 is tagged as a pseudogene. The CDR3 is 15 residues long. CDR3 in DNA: TGTGCCAGCAGCAGAGGGACTAGCTCTATAGGGGAGCAGTACTTC. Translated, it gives CASSRGTSSIGEQYF.

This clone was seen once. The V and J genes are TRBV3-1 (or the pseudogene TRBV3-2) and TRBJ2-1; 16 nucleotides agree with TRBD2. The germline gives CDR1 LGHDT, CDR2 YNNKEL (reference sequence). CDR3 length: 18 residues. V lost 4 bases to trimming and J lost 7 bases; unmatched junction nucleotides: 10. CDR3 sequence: CASSPGTSGRGRMNEQFF. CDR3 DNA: TGTGCCAGCAGCCCGGGGACTAGCGGGAGGGGGAGGATGAATGAGCAGTTCTTC.

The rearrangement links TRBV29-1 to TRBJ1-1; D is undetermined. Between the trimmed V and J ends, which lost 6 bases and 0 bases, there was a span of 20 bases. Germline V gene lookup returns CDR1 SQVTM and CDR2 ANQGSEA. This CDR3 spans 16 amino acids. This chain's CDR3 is CSVKARNPHLNTEAFF. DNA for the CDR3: TGCAGCGTGAAGGCTCGGAATCCCCACCTGAACACTGAAGCTTTCTTT.